Listed below are T cell receptor beta chains from one sample, sequenced in a study of T cells in Graves' hyperthyroidism and ophthalmopathy. TCRdb processed the multiplex PCR reads anew with MiXCR; each CDR3 protein has one entry. The data show about 400,000 distinct CDR3 sequences, 11% to 15% seen once. Input material: blood. The receptors here all came from a man between 45 and 60 years old with Graves' ophthalmopathy. Each CDR3 is given with its conserved first and last residue. Fields, in order: clone size, D gene, V gene, CDR3 length, J gene, CDR3 DNA, CDR3 protein. A D gene is named only where the DNA matches it firmly. Expanded clones get a size class; other rows say once, few or many, or leave the size out.

abundance: few; d_gene: -; v_gene: TRBV28; len: 15; j_gene: TRBJ2-3; CDR3nt: TGTGCCAGCAGTTTAGCGGGTCCAGGCACAGATACGCAGTATTTT; CDR3aa: CASSLAGPGTDTQYF
abundance: many; d_gene: TRBD2; v_gene: TRBV27; len: 16; j_gene: TRBJ2-5; CDR3nt: TGTGCCAGCAGTCTCGGGACTAGCGGGAGAGGAGAGACCCAGTACTTC; CDR3aa: CASSLGTSGRGETQYF
abundance: many; d_gene: TRBD2; v_gene: TRBV12-3/TRBV12-4; len: 14; j_gene: TRBJ2-7; CDR3nt: TGTGCCAGCACCTCTAGCGGGAGTGACTACGAGCAGTACTTC; CDR3aa: CASTSSGSDYEQYF
abundance: many; d_gene: TRBD1; v_gene: TRBV10-1; len: 18; j_gene: TRBJ2-3; CDR3nt: TGCGCCAGCAGCTCAGGACAGGGAAGGTTGGGGCTACAGGATACGCAGTATTTT; CDR3aa: CASSSGQGRLGLQDTQYF
abundance: -; d_gene: -; v_gene: TRBV3-1; len: 11; j_gene: TRBJ2-3; CDR3nt: TGTGCCAGCAGCCAGGGACTGAATTGGTATTTT; CDR3aa: CASSQGLNWYF
abundance: many; d_gene: -; v_gene: TRBV2; len: 13; j_gene: TRBJ2-7; CDR3nt: TGTGCCAGCAGTGACAGATACTCCTACGAGCAGTACTTC; CDR3aa: CASSDRYSYEQYF
abundance: many; d_gene: -; v_gene: TRBV5-8; len: 12; j_gene: TRBJ1-2; CDR3nt: TGTGCCAGCAGCTTGAAGGGGTGGGGCTACACCTTC; CDR3aa: CASSLKGWGYTF
abundance: -; d_gene: TRBD1; v_gene: TRBV11-2; len: 15; j_gene: TRBJ1-6; CDR3nt: TGTGCCAGCAGTCCAACCGGGACAGGGGCCTCACCCCTCCACTTT; CDR3aa: CASSPTGTGASPLHF
abundance: many; d_gene: TRBD2; v_gene: TRBV6-1; len: 14; j_gene: TRBJ2-1; CDR3nt: TGTGCCAGCAGTGATAGCGGGAGGCGCGATGAGCAGTTCTTC; CDR3aa: CASSDSGRRDEQFF
abundance: many; d_gene: TRBD2; v_gene: TRBV5-1; len: 13; j_gene: TRBJ2-7; CDR3nt: TGCGCCAGCAGCTTGGATCTAGCGGGCGAGCAGTACTTC; CDR3aa: CASSLDLAGEQYF